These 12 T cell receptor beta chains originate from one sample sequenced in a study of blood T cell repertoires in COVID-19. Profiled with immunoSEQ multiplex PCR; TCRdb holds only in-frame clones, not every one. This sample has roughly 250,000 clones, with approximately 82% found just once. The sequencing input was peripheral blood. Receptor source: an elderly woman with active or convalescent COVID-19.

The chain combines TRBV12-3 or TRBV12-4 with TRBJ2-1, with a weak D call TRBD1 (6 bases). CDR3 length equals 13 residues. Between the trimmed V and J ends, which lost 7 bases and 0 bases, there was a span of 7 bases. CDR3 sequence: CASNRDSYNEQFF. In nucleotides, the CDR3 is TGTGCCAGCAACAGGGACTCCTACAATGAGCAGTTCTTC.

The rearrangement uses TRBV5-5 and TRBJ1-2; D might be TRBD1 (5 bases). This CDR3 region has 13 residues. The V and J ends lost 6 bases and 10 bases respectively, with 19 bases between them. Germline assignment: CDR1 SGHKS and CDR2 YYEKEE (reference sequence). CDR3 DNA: TGTGCCAGCACCCATTGGGGGGGTAATGACTACACCTTC. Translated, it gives CASTHWGGNDYTF.

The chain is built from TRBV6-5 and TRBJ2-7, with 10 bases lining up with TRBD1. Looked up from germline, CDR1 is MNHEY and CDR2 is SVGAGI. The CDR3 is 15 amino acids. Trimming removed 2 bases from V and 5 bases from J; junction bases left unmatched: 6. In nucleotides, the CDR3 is TGTGCCAGCAGTTACACGGGACAGGGGAACCACGAGCAGTACTTC. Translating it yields CASSYTGQGNHEQYF.

CDR3 region: CASSETIAVSYNEQFF. The CDR3 nucleotides read TGTGCCAGCAGTGAGACCATAGCGGTCTCCTACAATGAGCAGTTCTTC. The chain joins TRBV6-4 to TRBJ2-1; D possibly corresponds to TRBD2 (6 bases). V lost 3 bases to trimming and J lost 0 bases, with 12 bases between them. CDR3 length: 16 residues. Germline V gene sequence: CDR1 MRHNA, CDR2 SNTAGT.

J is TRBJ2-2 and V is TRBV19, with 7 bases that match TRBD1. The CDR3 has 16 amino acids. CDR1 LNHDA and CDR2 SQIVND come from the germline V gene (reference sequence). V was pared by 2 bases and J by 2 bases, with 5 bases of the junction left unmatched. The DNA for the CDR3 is TGTGCCAGTAGTATATTCGGGACAGTCAACACCGGGGAGCTGTTTTTT. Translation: CASSIFGTVNTGELFF.

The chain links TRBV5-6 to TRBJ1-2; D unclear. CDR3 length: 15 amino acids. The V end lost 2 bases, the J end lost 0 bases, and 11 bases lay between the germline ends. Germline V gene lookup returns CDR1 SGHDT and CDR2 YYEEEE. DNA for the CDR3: TGTGCCAGCAGCTTCGGTTGGGGAGCTAACTATGGCTACACCTTC. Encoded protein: CASSFGWGANYGYTF. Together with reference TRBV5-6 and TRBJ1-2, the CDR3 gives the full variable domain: DAGVTQSPTHLIKTRGQQVTLRCSPKSGHDTVSWYQQALGQGPQFIFQYYEEEERQRGNFPDRFSGHQFPNYSSELNVNALLLGDSALYLCASSFGWGANYGYTFGSGTRLTVV.

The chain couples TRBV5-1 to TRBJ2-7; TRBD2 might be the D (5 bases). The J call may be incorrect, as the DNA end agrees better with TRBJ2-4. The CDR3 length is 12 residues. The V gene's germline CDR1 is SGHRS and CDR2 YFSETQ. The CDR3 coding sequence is TGCGCCAGCAACCCGGGGATGGGCATTCAGTACTTC. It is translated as CASNPGMGIQYF.

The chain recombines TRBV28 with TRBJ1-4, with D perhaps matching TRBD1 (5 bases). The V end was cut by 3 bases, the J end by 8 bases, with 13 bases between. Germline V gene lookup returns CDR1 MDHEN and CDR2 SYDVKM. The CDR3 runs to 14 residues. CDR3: CASSFGGSGEKLFF. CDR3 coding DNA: TGTGCCAGCAGTTTCGGGGGGAGTGGGGAAAAACTGTTTTTT.

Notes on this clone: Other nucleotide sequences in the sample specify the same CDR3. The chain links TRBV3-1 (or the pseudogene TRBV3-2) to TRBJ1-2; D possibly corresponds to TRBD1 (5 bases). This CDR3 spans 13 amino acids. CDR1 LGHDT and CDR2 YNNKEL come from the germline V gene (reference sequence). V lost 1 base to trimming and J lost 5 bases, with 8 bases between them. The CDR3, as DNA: TGTGCCAGCAGCCAAGGACAGCCTTATGGCTACACCTTC. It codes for CASSQGQPYGYTF.

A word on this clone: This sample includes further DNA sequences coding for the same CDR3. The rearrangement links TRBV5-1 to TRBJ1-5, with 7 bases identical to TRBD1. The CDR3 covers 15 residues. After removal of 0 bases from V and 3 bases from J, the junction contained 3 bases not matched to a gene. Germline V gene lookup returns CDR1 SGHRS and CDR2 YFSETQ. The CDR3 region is CASSLGQGLNQPQHF. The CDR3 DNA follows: TGCGCCAGCAGCTTGGGACAGGGACTCAATCAGCCCCAGCATTTT.

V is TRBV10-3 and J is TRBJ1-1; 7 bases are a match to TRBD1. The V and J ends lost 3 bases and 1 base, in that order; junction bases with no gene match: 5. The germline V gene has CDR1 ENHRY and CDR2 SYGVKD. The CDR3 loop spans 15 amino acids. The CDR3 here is CAISEYGTANTEAFF. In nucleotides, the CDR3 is TGTGCCATCAGTGAATATGGGACAGCGAACACTGAAGCTTTCTTT.

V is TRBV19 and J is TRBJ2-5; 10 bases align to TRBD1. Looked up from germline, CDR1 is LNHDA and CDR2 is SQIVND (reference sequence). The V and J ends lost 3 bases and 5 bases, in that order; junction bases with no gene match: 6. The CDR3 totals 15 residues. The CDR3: CASSMGTGVGETQYF. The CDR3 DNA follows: TGTGCCAGTAGTATGGGGACAGGGGTCGGGGAGACCCAGTACTTC.